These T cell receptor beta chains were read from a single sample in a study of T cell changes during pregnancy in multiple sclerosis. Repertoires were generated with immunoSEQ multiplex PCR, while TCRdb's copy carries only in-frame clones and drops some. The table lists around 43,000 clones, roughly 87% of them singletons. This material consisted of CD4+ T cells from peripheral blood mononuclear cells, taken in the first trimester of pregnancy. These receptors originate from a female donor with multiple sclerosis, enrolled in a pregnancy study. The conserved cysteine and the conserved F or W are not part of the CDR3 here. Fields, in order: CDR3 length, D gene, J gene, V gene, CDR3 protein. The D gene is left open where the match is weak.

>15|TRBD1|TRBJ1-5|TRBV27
ASSPPVGTAPYQPQH
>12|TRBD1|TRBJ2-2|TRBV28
ASSLTGGLGELF
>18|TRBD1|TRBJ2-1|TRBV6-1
ASSEAQGQGLGYSYNEQF
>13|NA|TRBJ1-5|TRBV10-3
AISETRQANQPQH
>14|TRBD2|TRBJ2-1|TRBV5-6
ASSLGLAGGTIEQF
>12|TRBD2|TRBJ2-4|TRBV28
ASSFLAGVGIQY
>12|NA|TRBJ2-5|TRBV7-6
ASSPRQLQETQY
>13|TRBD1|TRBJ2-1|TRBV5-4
ASSIGTELYNEQF
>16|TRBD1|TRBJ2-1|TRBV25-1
ASSEYGATGGKYNEQF
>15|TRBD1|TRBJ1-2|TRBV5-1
ASSLDGQGASNYGYT
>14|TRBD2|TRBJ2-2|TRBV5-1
ASSKKAGPDTGELF
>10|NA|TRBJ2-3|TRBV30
AWTGGTDTQY
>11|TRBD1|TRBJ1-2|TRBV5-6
ASSFGAKGAYT
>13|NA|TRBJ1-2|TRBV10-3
AISDSRGGASGYT